This TCR beta chain appears in the sequencing data of a study of T cells after yellow fever vaccination. Study results and caveats: On re-exposure, the response was weaker but peaked faster, at day 5 versus 15. It was a small share of clonotypes that appeared in both CD4 and CD8 compartments. Highly abundant clonotypes carried over from the bulk population could end up in FACS-sorted repertoires as contaminants.

In regard to this clonotype: What it recognizes is unknown.

A universal primer site and UMIs were added as TCR cDNA was made by 5'RACE template switching. TCRdb passed the 5' RACE reads through MiXCR, listing each CDR3 protein once. The sample contains hundreds of thousands of distinct CDR3 sequences, around 21% of which appear only once. The sequence was obtained from a man aged 30 to 39 who received the YFV17D yellow fever vaccine. The specimen was PBMCs, collected 15 days after the yellow fever booster vaccination.

The CDR3 DNA follows: TGCAGTGCCCGACAGGTCTCTGGGGCCAACGTCCTGACTTTC. It specifies CSARQVSGANVLTF. This chain links TRBV20-1 with TRBJ2-6, with D maybe TRBD1 (6 bases). Germline V gene lookup returns CDR1 DFQATT and CDR2 SNEGSKA (reference sequence). The ends were cut back, 6 bases at V and 0 bases at J, with 9 bases in the middle. This CDR3 contains 14 residues.